This is a list of T cell receptor beta chains from one sample in a study of cytomegalovirus exposure and HLA in healthy donors. Clones were sequenced by immunoSEQ multiplex PCR, and TCRdb holds only the in-frame ones, with some missing. This sample has more than 100,000 clones, with over 60% found just once. The sequenced material came from PBMCs. These receptors were collected from a human donor in good health. The CDR3 runs from the conserved cysteine through the conserved F or W. A D gene is named only where the DNA matches it firmly. Not every row has a clone size; where given, it reads once, few, many or a size class.

TRBV28	TRBD2	TRBJ2-7	NA	CASSFPPPAGVTYEQYF	TGTGCCAGCAGTTTCCCCCCCCCAGCGGGGGTTACCTACGAGCAGTACTTC
TRBV10-3	TRBD1	TRBJ2-1	NA	CAISVTGAYNEQFF	TGTGCCATCAGTGTGACAGGGGCCTACAATGAGCAGTTCTTC
TRBV7-8	TRBD2	TRBJ2-3	NA	CATRLSGARTDTQYF	TGTGCCACCCGACTCAGCGGGGCCCGCACAGATACGCAGTATTTT
TRBV7-2	TRBD2	TRBJ2-5	NA	CASSLAAGATWETQYF	TGTGCCAGCAGCCTAGCAGCGGGGGCGACATGGGAGACCCAGTACTTC
TRBV4-1	TRBD1	TRBJ2-5	once	CASSASGTGGQETQYF	TGCGCCAGCAGCGCATCCGGGACAGGGGGCCAAGAGACCCAGTACTTC
TRBV4-1	TRBD1	TRBJ1-1	NA	CASSQEDRAKAFF	TGCGCCAGCAGCCAGGAGGACAGGGCAAAAGCTTTCTTT
TRBV28	TRBD1	TRBJ1-4	few	CASNSGGVEKLFF	TGTGCCAGCAACTCAGGGGGCGTAGAAAAACTGTTTTTT
TRBV19	NA	TRBJ2-5	once	CASSHGGDSQETQYF	TGTGCCAGTAGTCACGGAGGGGACTCTCAAGAGACCCAGTACTTC
TRBV18	NA	TRBJ2-2	NA	CASSPVKPPEGWELFF	TGTGCCAGCTCACCAGTAAAACCCCCGGAGGGGTGGGAGCTGTTTTTT
TRBV28	NA	TRBJ2-5	once	CASRQGKETQYF	TGTGCCAGCAGGCAGGGGAAAGAGACCCAGTACTTC
TRBV7-6	TRBD2	TRBJ2-1	NA	CASSLVGLAGVNEQFF	TGTGCCAGCAGCTTAGTAGGACTAGCGGGAGTCAATGAGCAGTTCTTC
TRBV7-3	NA	TRBJ2-2	NA	CASSLSSNTGELFF	TGTGCCAGCAGCTTAAGCAGTAACACCGGGGAGCTGTTTTTT
TRBV6-5	TRBD2	TRBJ2-7	NA	CASSLAGDLSYEQYF	TGTGCCAGCAGTTTAGCGGGGGACCTCTCCTACGAGCAGTACTTC
TRBV4-1	NA	TRBJ1-1	NA	CASSQEIWAQGGPEAFF	TGCGCCAGCAGCCAAGAAATTTGGGCACAGGGTGGCCCTGAAGCTTTCTTT
TRBV11-3	NA	TRBJ1-2	NA	CASSSQGVGYTF	TGTGCCAGCAGTTCACAGGGTGTAGGCTACACCTTC
TRBV2	NA	TRBJ1-2	NA	CASSDFPVYGYTF	TGTGCCAGCAGTGATTTCCCAGTCTATGGCTACACCTTC
TRBV6-5	TRBD1	TRBJ1-3	once	CASSLRDRDGDTIYF	TGTGCCAGCAGCCTCCGGGACAGGGATGGCGACACCATATATTTT
TRBV5-8	NA	TRBJ1-4	NA	CASSLSSISNEKLFF	TGTGCCAGCAGCTTGTCATCAATTTCTAATGAAAAACTGTTTTTT
TRBV7-8	NA	TRBJ2-7	NA	CASSLAAGGGGEQYF	TGTGCCAGCAGCTTAGCCGCAGGGGGAGGAGGCGAGCAGTACTTC
TRBV11-3	NA	TRBJ1-2	once	CASGRGLGYGYTF	TGTGCCAGCGGGCGGGGGCTTGGCTATGGCTACACCTTC
TRBV18	TRBD1	TRBJ1-3	NA	CASSPQDRMGNTIYF	TGTGCCAGCTCCCCGCAGGACAGGATGGGAAACACCATATATTTT
TRBV6-5	NA	TRBJ2-1	NA	CASASRIWRNEQFF	TGTGCCAGCGCGTCGAGGATCTGGCGCAATGAGCAGTTCTTC
TRBV6-1	TRBD1	TRBJ1-6	NA	CASTEGGQELHF	TGTGCCAGCACCGAAGGGGGACAGGAACTCCACTTT
TRBV15	NA	TRBJ2-7	NA	CATSREGRGWDEQYF	TGTGCCACCAGCAGAGAGGGTAGGGGCTGGGACGAGCAGTACTTC
TRBV5-1	TRBD1	TRBJ1-1	NA	CASSLETGGFTEAFF	TGCGCCAGCAGCCTGGAGACAGGGGGTTTCACTGAAGCTTTCTTT
TRBV18	NA	TRBJ2-7	NA	CASSPYTRGTAYEQYF	TGTGCCAGCTCACCCTACACAAGGGGCACCGCCTACGAGCAGTACTTC
TRBV2	TRBD2	TRBJ2-3	once	CASSDRHWNEREGLTDTQYF	TGTGCCAGCAGTGACCGACACTGGAACGAGCGGGAGGGCCTCACAGATACGCAGTATTTT
TRBV28	TRBD1	TRBJ2-1	NA	CASSPLLDRVSYNEQFF	TGTGCCAGCAGTCCCTTACTTGACAGGGTGTCCTACAATGAGCAGTTCTTC